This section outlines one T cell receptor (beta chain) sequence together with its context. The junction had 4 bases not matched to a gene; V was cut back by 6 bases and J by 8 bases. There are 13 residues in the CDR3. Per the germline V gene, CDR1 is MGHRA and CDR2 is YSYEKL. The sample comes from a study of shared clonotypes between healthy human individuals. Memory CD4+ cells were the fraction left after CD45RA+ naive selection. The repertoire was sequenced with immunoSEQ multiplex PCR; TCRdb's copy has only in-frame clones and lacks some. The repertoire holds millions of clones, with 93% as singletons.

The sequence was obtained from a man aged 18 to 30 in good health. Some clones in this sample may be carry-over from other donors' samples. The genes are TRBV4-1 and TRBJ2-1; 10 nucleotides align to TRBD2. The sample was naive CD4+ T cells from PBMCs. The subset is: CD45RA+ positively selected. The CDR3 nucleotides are TGCGCCAGCAGTGAGCGGGAGGGGGATGAGCAGTTCTTC. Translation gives CASSEREGDEQFF.